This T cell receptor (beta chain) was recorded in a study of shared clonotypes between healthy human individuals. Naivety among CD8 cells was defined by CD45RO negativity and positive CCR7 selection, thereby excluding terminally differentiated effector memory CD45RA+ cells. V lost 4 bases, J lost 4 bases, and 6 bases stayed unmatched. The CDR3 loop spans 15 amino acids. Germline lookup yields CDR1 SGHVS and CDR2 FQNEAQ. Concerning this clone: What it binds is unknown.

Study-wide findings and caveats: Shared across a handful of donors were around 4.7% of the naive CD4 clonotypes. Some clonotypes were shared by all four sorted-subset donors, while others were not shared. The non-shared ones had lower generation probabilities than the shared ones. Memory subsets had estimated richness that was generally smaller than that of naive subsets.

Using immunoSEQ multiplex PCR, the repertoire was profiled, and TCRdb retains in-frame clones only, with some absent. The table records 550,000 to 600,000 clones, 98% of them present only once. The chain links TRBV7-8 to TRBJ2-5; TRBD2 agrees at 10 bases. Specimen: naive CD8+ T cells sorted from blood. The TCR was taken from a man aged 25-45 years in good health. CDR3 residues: CASSSTRLAGETQYF. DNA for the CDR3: TGTGCCAGCAGCTCGACCCGACTAGCGGGAGAGACCCAGTACTTC.